The entry that follows covers one T cell receptor beta chain sequence. TCRdb keeps only in-frame clones here, not all; method: immunoSEQ multiplex PCR. The sample has more than 45,000 clones, more than 75% seen once. The sample belongs to a study of pediatric ulcerative colitis. CDR3 length: 15 amino acids. Germline values: CDR1 LGHNA, CDR2 YSLEER. Trimming removed 0 bases from V and 1 base from J, with 9 bases in between. The chain links TRBV4-3 to TRBJ1-2, with D possibly being TRBD1 (5 bases). The source of this sequence is a boy aged 5-17 years who was a control in a study of pediatric ulcerative colitis. What was sequenced was blood. CDR3 DNA sequence: TGCGCCAGCAGCCAAGACAGGGAACTTAACTATGGCTACACCTTC. Translated, it gives CASSQDRELNYGYTF.